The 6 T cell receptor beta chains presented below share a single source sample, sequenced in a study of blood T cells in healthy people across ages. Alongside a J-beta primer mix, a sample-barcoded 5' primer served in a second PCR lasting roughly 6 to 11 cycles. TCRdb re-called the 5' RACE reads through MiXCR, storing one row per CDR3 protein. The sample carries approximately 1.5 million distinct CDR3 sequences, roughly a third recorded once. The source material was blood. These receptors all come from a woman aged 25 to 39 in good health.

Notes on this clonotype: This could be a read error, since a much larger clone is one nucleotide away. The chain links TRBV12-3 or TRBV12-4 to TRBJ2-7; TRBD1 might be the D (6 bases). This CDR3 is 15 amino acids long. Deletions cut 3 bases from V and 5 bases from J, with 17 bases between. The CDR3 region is CASSFGTGSYNEQYF. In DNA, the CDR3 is TGTGCCAGCAGTTTCGGTACAGGGAGTTACAACGAGCAGTACTTC.

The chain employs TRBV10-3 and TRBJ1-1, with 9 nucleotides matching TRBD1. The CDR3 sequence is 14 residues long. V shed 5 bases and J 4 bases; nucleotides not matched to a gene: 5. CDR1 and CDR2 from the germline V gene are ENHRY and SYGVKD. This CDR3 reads CAISLGTGFTEAFF. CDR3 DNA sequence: TGTGCCATCAGTTTGGGGACAGGGTTCACTGAAGCTTTCTTT.

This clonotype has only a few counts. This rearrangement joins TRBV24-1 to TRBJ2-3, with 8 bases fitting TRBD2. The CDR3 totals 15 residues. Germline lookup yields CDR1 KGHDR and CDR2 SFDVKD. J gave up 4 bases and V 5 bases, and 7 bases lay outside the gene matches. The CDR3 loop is CATSVPGLEADTQYF. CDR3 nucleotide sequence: TGTGCCACCAGTGTCCCGGGACTAGAGGCAGATACGCAGTATTTT.

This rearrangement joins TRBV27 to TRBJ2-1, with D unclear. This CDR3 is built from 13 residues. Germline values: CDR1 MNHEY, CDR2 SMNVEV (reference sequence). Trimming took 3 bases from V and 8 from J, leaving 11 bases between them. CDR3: CASSFRTVDEQFF. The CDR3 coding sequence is TGTGCCAGCAGTTTTCGGACGGTCGATGAGCAGTTCTTC.

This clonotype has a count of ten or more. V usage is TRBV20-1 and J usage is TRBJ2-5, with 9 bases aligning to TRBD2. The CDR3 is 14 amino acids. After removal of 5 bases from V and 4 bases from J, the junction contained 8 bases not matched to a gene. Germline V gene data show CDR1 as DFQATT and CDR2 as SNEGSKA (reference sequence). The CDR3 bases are TGCAGTGCTCCCCTGAGCGGGGGGTCAGAGACCCAGTACTTC. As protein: CSAPLSGGSETQYF.

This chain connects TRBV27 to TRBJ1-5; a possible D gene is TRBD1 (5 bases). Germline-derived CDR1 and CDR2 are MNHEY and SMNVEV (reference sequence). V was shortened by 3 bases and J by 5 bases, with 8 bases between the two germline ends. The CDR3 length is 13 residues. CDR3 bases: TGTGCCAGCAGTTTTCAGGGAGATCAGCCCCAGCATTTT. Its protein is CASSFQGDQPQHF.